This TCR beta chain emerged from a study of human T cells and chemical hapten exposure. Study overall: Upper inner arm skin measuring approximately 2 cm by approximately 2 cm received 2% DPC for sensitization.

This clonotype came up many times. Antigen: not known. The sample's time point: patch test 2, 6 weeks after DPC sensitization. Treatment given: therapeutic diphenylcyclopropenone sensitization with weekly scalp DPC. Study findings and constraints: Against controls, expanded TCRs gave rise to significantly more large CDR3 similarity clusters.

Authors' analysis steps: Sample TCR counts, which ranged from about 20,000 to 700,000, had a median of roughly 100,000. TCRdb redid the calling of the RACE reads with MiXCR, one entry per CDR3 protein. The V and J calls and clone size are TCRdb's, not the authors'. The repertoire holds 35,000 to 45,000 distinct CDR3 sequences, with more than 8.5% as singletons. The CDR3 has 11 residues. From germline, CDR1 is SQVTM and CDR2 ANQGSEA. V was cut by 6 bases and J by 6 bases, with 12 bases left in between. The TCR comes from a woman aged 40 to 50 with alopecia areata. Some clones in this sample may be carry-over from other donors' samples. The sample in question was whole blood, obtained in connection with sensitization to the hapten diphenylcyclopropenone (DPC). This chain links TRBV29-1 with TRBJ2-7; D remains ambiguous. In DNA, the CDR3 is TGCAGCGTGAGACCAGGTTCCGAGCAGTACTTC. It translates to CSVRPGSEQYF.